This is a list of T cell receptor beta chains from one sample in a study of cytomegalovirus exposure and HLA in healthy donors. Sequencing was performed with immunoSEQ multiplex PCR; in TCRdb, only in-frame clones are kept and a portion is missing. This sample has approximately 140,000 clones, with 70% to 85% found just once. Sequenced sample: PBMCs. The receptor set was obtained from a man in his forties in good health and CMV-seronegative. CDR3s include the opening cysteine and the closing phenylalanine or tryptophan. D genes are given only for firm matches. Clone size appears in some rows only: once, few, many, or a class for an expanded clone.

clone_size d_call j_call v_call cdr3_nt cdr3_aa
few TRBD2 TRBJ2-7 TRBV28 TGTGCCAGCGATTCGACTAGCGGCCCCCGGGTGCAGTACTTC CASDSTSGPRVQYF
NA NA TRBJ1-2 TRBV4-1 TGCGCCAGCAGCCAAGGCCGGGGGGGACCTATCTATGGCTACACCTTC CASSQGRGGPIYGYTF
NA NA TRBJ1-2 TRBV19 TGTGCCAGTAGCCCAACAGGCCTCACGGGCTACACCTTC CASSPTGLTGYTF
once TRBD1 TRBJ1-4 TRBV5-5 TGTGCCAGCTTCGACAGGGTTTTAGACTTTGCAACTAATGAAAAACTGTTTTTT CASFDRVLDFATNEKLFF
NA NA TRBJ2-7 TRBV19 TGTGCCAGTAGGTTGGCAGGGGGGTACGAGCAGTACTTC CASRLAGGYEQYF
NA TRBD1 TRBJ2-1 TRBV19 TGTGCCAGTAGTATAGATCCGGGACAGGGAGTCGAGCAGTTCTTC CASSIDPGQGVEQFF
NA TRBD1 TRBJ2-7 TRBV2 TGTGCCAGCCTACCCCGGGACAGGGACTACGAGCAGTACTTC CASLPRDRDYEQYF
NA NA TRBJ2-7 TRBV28 TGTGCCAGCAGTTCGAGGGGGGGTGTAGCCTACGAGCAGTACTTC CASSSRGGVAYEQYF
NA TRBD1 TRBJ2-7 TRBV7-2 TGTGCCAGCAGCAGGGACAGGGCCTACGAGCAGTACTTC CASSRDRAYEQYF
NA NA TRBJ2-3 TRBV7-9 TGTGCCAGCAGCTCCCTGCCCGCGGATACGCAGTATTTT CASSSLPADTQYF
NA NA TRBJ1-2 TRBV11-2 TGTGCCAGCAGCTTAGGGGACTTTAACTATGGCTACACCTTC CASSLGDFNYGYTF
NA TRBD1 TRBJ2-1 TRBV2 TGTGCCAGCGTCGCCGGGACAGGGTCCCCTCCTGTGGTCAATGAGCAGTTCTTC CASVAGTGSPPVVNEQFF
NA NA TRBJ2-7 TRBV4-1 TGCGCCAGCAGCCAAGGACAGGAACCCCCCTACGAGCAGTACTTC CASSQGQEPPYEQYF
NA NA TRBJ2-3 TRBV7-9 TGTGCCAGCAGCTTATTCCCTCCTAGCACAGATACGCAGTATTTT CASSLFPPSTDTQYF
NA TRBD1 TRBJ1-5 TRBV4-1 TGCGCCAGCAGCCAGGCCTGGGACAGGGGGCTCCGCAATCAGCCCCAGCATTTT CASSQAWDRGLRNQPQHF
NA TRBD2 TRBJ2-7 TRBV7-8 TGTGCCAGCAGCTTCACTAGCGGGAGCTACGAGCAGTACTTC CASSFTSGSYEQYF
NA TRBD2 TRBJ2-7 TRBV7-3 TGTGCCAGCAGCTTAGCCTTTCAGGGTAGCGGGGGTCTTTGGGGCTACGAGCAGTACTTC CASSLAFQGSGGLWGYEQYF
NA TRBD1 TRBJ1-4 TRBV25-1 TGTGCCAGCAGGGGGACAGGGGGTAATGAAAAACTGTTTTTT CASRGTGGNEKLFF
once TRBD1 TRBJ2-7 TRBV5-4 TGTGCCAGCAGCTTGAACCGGGACAGGGATCACTACGAGCAGTACTTC CASSLNRDRDHYEQYF
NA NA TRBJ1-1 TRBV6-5 TGTGCCAGCAGATCCGGGGGGACAAACACTGAAGCTTTCTTT CASRSGGTNTEAFF
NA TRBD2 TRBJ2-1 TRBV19 TGTGCCAGTAGCCTCACTAGCGGGCCCAACAATGAGCAGTTCTTC CASSLTSGPNNEQFF
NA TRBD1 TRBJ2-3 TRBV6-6 TGTGCCAGCAGACCCGACAGGGATGGCACAGATACGCAGTATTTT CASRPDRDGTDTQYF
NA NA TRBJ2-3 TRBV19 TGTGCCAGTCAGTCGACAGGTTTTCCAGATACGCAGTATTTT CASQSTGFPDTQYF
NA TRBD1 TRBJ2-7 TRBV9 TGTGCCAGCAGAGAAATTCCCGGGACAGGGGACCTAGGGGGCACATACGAGCAGTACTTC CASREIPGTGDLGGTYEQYF
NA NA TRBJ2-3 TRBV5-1 TGCGCCAGCAGCCCGCAAGGGACTGGCACAGATACGCAGTATTTT CASSPQGTGTDTQYF
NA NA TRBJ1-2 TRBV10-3 TGTGCCATCAGTGAGGAGGGAAGGGACTATGGCTACACCTTC CAISEEGRDYGYTF
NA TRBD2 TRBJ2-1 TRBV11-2 TGTGCCAGCAGCTTAGGATTTTTGGGACTAATAAATGAGCAGTTCTTC CASSLGFLGLINEQFF
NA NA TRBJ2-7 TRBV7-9 TGTACCAGCAGCCTGACAGACTCCTACGAGCAGTACTTC CTSSLTDSYEQYF
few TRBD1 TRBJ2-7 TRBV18 TGTGCCAGCTCACCCACTACAGGGGAAGAGCAGTACTTC CASSPTTGEEQYF
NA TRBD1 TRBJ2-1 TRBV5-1 TGCGCCAGCAGCTTGTTTGGACAGGGGAAGATATACAATGAGCAGTTCTTC CASSLFGQGKIYNEQFF
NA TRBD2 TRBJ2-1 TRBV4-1 TGCGCCAGCAGCGCCGGGACTAGTGGGAATGAGCAGTTCTTC CASSAGTSGNEQFF
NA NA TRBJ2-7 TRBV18 TGTGCCAGCTCACCAGTAATTGGAGAGGGCTCCTACGAGCAGTACTTC CASSPVIGEGSYEQYF
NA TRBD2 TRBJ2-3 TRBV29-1 TGCAGCGTTGAAAGGGGGACTAGCGGGGGGAAAAGCACAGATACGCAGTATTTT CSVERGTSGGKSTDTQYF
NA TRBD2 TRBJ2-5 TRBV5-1 TGCGCCAGCAGCGTTCTTCCTAGCGGTCAAGAGACCCAGTACTTC CASSVLPSGQETQYF
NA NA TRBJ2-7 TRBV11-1 TGTGCCAGCAGCTTAGACGCAGGCCTCTACGAGCAGTACTTC CASSLDAGLYEQYF
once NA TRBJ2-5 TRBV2 TGTGCCACCGCTCAGGGCGAGACCCAGTACTTC CATAQGETQYF
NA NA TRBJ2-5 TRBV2 TGTGCCAGCGGAGGTGGGGGGGCTGGCGAGACCCAGTACTTC CASGGGGAGETQYF
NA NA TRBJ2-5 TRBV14 TGTGCCAGCAGCCGGGCTCTATCCTCCGAGACCCAGTACTTC CASSRALSSETQYF
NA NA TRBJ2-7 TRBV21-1 TGTGCCAGCAACGGACAGGGTACGTACGAGCAGTACTTC CASNGQGTYEQYF
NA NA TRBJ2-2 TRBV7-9 TGTGCCAGCACCCCTCTGCCCCTAGACACCGGGGAGCTGTTTTTT CASTPLPLDTGELFF
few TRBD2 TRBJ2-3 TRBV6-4 TGTGCCAGCAGTGACGGGACTAGCGCAGATACGCAGTATTTT CASSDGTSADTQYF
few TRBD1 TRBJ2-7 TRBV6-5 TGTGCCAGCAGTTACCCGGGACAGACCTACGAGCAGTACTTC CASSYPGQTYEQYF
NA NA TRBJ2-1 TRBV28 TGTGCCAGCAGTTCGTGGCGGAGCTCCTACAATGAGCAGTTCTTC CASSSWRSSYNEQFF
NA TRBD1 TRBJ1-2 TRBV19 TGTGCCAGTAGTGCTTCCTCCAGGGGGCCTGATGGCTACACCTTC CASSASSRGPDGYTF
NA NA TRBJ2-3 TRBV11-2 TGTGCCAGCACAACAGGCCCTATAGGGGTCGGGAGCACAGATACGCAGTATTTT CASTTGPIGVGSTDTQYF
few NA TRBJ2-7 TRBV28 TGTGCCAGCAGTTTAAGGGGGAGGGGCGAGGACTTC CASSLRGRGEDF
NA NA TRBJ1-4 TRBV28 TGTGCCAGCAGTTTACCCCCCGCAGGGGCGTCGGGTGAAAAACTGTTTTTT CASSLPPAGASGEKLFF
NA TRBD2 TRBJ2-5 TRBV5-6 TGTGCCAGCAGCTCCCGGGGGGGTGCAGAGACCCAGTACTTC CASSSRGGAETQYF
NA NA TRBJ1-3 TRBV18 TGTGCCAGCTCAAGCCAGGGCGCAGGCTCTGGAAACACCATATATTTT CASSSQGAGSGNTIYF
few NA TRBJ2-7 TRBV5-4 TGTGCCAGCAGCTTGACGGGGGGCACCTACGAGCAGTACTTC CASSLTGGTYEQYF
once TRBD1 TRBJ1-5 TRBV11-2 TGCGCCAGCAGCTTAGATTATCCTGGGACAGGGAACGGTCAGCCCCAGCATTTT CASSLDYPGTGNGQPQHF